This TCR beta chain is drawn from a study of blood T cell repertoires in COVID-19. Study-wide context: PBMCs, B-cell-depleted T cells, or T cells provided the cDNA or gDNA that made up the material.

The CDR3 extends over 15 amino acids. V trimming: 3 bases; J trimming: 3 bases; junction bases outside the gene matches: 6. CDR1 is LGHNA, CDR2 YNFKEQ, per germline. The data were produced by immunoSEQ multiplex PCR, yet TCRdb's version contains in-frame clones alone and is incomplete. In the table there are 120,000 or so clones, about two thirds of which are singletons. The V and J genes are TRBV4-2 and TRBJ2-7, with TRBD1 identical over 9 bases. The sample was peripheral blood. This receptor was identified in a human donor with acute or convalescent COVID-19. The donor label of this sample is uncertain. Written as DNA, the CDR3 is TGTGCCAGCAGCCAGGGGACAGGGTTTTTCTACGAGCAGTACTTC. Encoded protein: CASSQGTGFFYEQYF.